One and the same sample provided the 15 T cell receptor beta chains below, sequenced in a study of T cells in Graves' hyperthyroidism and ophthalmopathy. Template material for amplifying TCR beta CDR3 regions consisted of RNA transcripts. The study used the HTBI primer set for a first-round RT-PCR of the TCR CDR3. TCRdb ran MiXCR on the multiplex PCR reads and lists one entry per CDR3 protein. This sample has over 650,000 distinct CDR3 sequences; 45% occur once, and the top ten carry less than 9%. The sequenced sample was peripheral blood or thyroid tissue (not recorded which). Receptors were obtained from an adult man with Graves' disease, either hyperthyroidism or ophthalmopathy (not recorded which).

In the case of this clonotype: The junction departs from germline at one end; a sequencing error may be responsible. This sequence joins TRBV29-1 and TRBJ1-5, with a tentative D call TRBD1 (5 bases). Germline V gives CDR1 SQVTM, CDR2 ANQGSEA. The CDR3 spans 10 residues. The CDR3 here is CSVVGGGRSF. For the CDR3, the DNA is TGCAGCGTTGTTGGGGGGGGACGGAGTTTT.

Many counts were recorded for this clonotype. The rearrangement uses TRBV7-9 and TRBJ2-7; 7 nucleotides agree with TRBD1. The germline V gene encodes CDR1 SEHNR and CDR2 FQNEAQ (reference sequence). The CDR3 loop spans 15 amino acids. V lost 5 bases and J lost 3; bases outside the gene matches: 10. The CDR3 protein is CASSPPRPGGYEQYF. CDR3 coding DNA: TGTGCCAGCAGCCCTCCGCGTCCAGGGGGCTACGAGCAGTACTTC.

This clonotype was picked up a small number of times. This chain links TRBV5-1 with TRBJ2-7; 9 positions agree with TRBD2. The CDR3 loop spans 12 amino acids. Germline V gene lookup returns CDR1 SGHRS and CDR2 YFSETQ. With V trimmed by 3 bases and J by 11 bases, 6 bases remained unmatched. The CDR3 bases are TGCGCCAGCAGCTCCGACCGGACTAGCGAGTACTTC. The encoded protein is CASSSDRTSEYF.

This clonotype was seen many times. The CDR3, as DNA: TGTGCCAGCAGTTTCTCAGGGGGTAGCAATCAGCCCCAGCATTTT. This translates into CASSFSGGSNQPQHF. The V call is TRBV12-3 or TRBV12-4, the J call TRBJ1-5; 7 bases map to TRBD1. The CDR3 is 15 amino acids. Trimming at V came to 3 bases and at J to 0 bases, leaving 2 bases not matched to a gene.

The rearrangement links TRBV11-1 to TRBJ2-7; a possible D gene is TRBD1 (6 bases). Per the germline V gene, CDR1 is SGHAT and CDR2 is FQDESV (reference sequence). This CDR3 comprises 15 residues. Trimming removed 7 bases from V and 3 bases from J, with 19 bases in between. DNA for the CDR3: TGTGCCAGCACAGAACTGGGGGCTAACCACTACGAGCAGTACTTC. It translates to CASTELGANHYEQYF.

Points on this clonotype: A read error may explain this, as a much larger clone is one base away. The V gene is TRBV20-1, the J gene TRBJ1-6; a possible D gene is TRBD1 (6 bases). The CDR3 consists of 14 residues. Trimming pared 3 bases from V and 10 bases from J, leaving 16 bases between. Germline CDR1 DFQATT, CDR2 SNEGSKA (reference sequence). The chain's CDR3 is CSASHRASGSPLHF. The CDR3, as DNA: TGCAGTGCTAGCCACAGGGCCTCAGGGTCACCCCTCCACTTT.

In its sample, this clonotype was seen once. CDR3 nucleotides: TGCGCCAGCAGCTCGGGACTAGCTGACACCGGGGAGCTGTTTTTT. Translation gives CASSSGLADTGELFF. The chain links TRBV5-1 to TRBJ2-2; 9 bases are a match to TRBD2. The CDR3 has 15 amino acids. Germline trimming cut 3 bases from V and 3 bases from J; bases unmatched to any gene: 3. From germline, CDR1 is SGHRS and CDR2 YFSETQ.

The V call is TRBV25-1, the J call TRBJ1-1, with D possibly TRBD1 on 6 matching bases. The CDR3 has 15 amino acids. Deletions cut 6 bases from V and 0 bases from J, with 14 bases between. The V gene's germline CDR1 is MGHDK and CDR2 SYGVNS. DNA of the CDR3: TGTGCCAGCAGCTTAGCTCGGGACATGAACACTGAAGCTTTCTTT. Amino acid sequence: CASSLARDMNTEAFF. Combining the CDR3 with reference TRBV25-1 and TRBJ1-1 gives the whole variable domain EADIYQTPRYLVIGTGKKITLECSQTMGHDKMYWYQQDPGMELHLIHYSYGVNSTEKGDLSSESTVSRIRTEHFPLTLESARPSHTSQYLCASSLARDMNTEAFFGQGTRLTVV.

The CDR3 nucleotides are TGTGCCAGCAGCTTCCGGGGGGAGACCCAGTACTTC. Translating it yields CASSFRGETQYF. This chain uses TRBV7-9 with TRBJ2-5, with a possible D match to TRBD2 (6 bases). Germline V gives CDR1 SEHNR, CDR2 FQNEAQ (reference sequence). The ends were cut back, 3 bases at V and 5 bases at J, with 7 bases in the middle. The CDR3 loop spans 12 amino acids.

V usage is TRBV25-1 and J usage is TRBJ1-1; TRBD1 matches 8 bases. The CDR3 totals 15 residues. V shed 8 bases and J 0 bases; nucleotides not matched to a gene: 8. Germline CDR1 reads MGHDK; CDR2 reads SYGVNS. CDR3 sequence (DNA): TGTGCCAGCTTAGTCCCAGGGGGCCTGAACACTGAAGCTTTCTTT. It encodes CASLVPGGLNTEAFF. Full variable domain (missing parts from reference TRBV25-1 and TRBJ1-1): EADIYQTPRYLVIGTGKKITLECSQTMGHDKMYWYQQDPGMELHLIHYSYGVNSTEKGDLSSESTVSRIRTEHFPLTLESARPSHTSQYLCASLVPGGLNTEAFFGQGTRLTVV.

The chain employs TRBV9 and TRBJ1-6; D perhaps matches TRBD1 (6 bases). The CDR3 runs to 14 residues. Germline CDR1 and CDR2: SGDLS and YYNGEE. Trimming took 5 bases from V and 9 from J, leaving 15 bases between them. The CDR3 protein is CASRDPRGGSPLHF. The CDR3 bases are TGTGCCAGCAGAGATCCCAGGGGTGGTTCACCCCTCCACTTT.

With regard to this clonotype: A much larger clone is a single base away; this may be a read error. The V gene is TRBV19, the J gene TRBJ1-2; 7 bases map to TRBD1. The CDR3 is 12 amino acids. CDR1 and CDR2 (germline): LNHDA, SQIVND (reference sequence). CDR3 sequence reads: CAGSSGGRGYTF. The CDR3 DNA sequence: TGTGCCGGTAGTTCAGGGGGACGAGGCTACACCTTC.

This clonotype has at least ten counts. The chain has TRBV10-3 and TRBJ2-7, with TRBD1 matching 7 bases. Germline V CDR1 and CDR2: ENHRY, SYGVKD. This CDR3 comprises 14 residues. J gave up 6 bases and V 0 bases, and 5 bases lay outside the gene matches. CDR3 sequence (DNA): TGTGCCATCAGTGAGTCGACAGGGCTCGGCGAGCAGTACTTC. Protein product: CAISESTGLGEQYF.

Turning to this clonotype: Given the absence of the conserved phenylalanine or tryptophan at the CDR3 end, a read error is likely. The limits of the CDR3 on the DNA are not certain, so only TCRdb's listed CDR3 is given. This chain connects TRBV5-1 to TRBJ1-4. Germline CDR1 and CDR2: SGHRS and YFSETQ. The CDR3 length is 8 residues, termini included. The CDR3 spells CASSSTLQ.

The rearrangement uses TRBV5-4 and TRBJ2-5; TRBD2 agrees at 12 bases. Germline V gene data show CDR1 as SGHNT and CDR2 as YYREEE (reference sequence). The CDR3 runs 14 residues. CDR3 DNA: TGTGCTATCAGGCTAGCGGGAGGGTTAGAGACCCAGTACTTC. Translation gives CAIRLAGGLETQYF.